The text below deals with one T cell receptor (beta chain). Antigen unknown. The data belong to a study of cytomegalovirus exposure and HLA in healthy donors. Findings and caveats of the study: Overall, roughly 160 TCR beta chains were annotated as cytomegalovirus-associated. In an earlier analysis, in under 700 donors, most V segments appeared productive either ~87% or ~30% of the time.

PCR involved 60 Vbeta and 13 Jbeta primers. TCRdb's table, derived via immunoSEQ multiplex PCR, lists solely in-frame clones and lacks some. Its clone listing holds 140,000 to 150,000 clones. Germline CDR1 reads LNHDA; CDR2 reads SQIVND (reference sequence). The CDR3 contains 14 residues. J lost 4 bases, V lost 9 bases, and 11 bases had no gene match. The sequencing input was PBMCs. The TCR originated in a male donor in good health and CMV-seronegative. The J gene is TRBJ2-5, the V gene TRBV19, with 7 bases aligning to TRBD2. CDR3 in amino acids: CASQSGTGRETQYF. The CDR3 DNA is TGTGCCAGCCAGAGCGGGACTGGGAGAGAGACCCAGTACTTC.